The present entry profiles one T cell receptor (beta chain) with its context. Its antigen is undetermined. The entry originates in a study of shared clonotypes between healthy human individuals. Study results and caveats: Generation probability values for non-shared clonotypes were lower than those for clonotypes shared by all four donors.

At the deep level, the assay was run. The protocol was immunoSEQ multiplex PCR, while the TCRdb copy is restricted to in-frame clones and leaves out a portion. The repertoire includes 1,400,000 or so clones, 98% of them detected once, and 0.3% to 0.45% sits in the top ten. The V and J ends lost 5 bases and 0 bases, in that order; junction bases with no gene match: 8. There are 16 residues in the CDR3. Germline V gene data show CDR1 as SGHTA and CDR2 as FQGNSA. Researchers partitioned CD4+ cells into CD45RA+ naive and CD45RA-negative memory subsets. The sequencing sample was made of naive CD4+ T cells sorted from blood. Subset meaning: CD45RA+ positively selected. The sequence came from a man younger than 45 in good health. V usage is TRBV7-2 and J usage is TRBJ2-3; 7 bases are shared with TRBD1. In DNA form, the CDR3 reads TGTGCCAGCAGCGTAGACAGGGCCACTAGCACAGATACGCAGTATTTT. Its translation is CASSVDRATSTDTQYF. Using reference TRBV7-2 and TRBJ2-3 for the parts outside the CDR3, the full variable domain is GAGVSQSPSNKVTEKGKDVELRCDPISGHTALYWYRQSLGQGLEFLIYFQGNSAPDKSGLPSDRFSAERTGGSVSTLTIQRTQQEDSAVYLCASSVDRATSTDTQYFGPGTRLTVL.